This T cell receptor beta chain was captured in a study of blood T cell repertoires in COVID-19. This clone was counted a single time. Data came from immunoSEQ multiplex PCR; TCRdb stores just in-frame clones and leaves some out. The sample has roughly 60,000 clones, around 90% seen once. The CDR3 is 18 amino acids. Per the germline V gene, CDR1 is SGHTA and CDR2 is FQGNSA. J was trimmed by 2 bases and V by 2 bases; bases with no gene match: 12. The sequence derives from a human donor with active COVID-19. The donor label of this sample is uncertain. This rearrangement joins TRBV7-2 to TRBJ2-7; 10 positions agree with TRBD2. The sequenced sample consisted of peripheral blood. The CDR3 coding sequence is TGTGCCAGCAGCTTACTTTCGTCCTGGAGCGGGAGGGCCTACGAGCAGTACTTC. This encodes CASSLLSSWSGRAYEQYF.